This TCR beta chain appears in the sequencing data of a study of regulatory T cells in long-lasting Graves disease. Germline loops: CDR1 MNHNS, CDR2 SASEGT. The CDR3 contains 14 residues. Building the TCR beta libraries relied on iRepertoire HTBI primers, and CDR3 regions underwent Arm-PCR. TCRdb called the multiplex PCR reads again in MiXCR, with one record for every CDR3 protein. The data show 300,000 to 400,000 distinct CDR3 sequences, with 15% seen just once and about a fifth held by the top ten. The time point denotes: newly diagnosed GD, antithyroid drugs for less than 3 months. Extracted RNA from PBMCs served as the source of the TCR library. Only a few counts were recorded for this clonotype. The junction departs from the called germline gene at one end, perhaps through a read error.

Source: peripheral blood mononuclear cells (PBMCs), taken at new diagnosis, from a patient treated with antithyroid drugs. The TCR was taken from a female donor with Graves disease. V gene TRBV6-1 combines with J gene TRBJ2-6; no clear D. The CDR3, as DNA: TGTGCCAACAGTAGAGGTCTTGGGGCCAACGTCCTGACTTTC. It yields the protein CANSRGLGANVLTF.